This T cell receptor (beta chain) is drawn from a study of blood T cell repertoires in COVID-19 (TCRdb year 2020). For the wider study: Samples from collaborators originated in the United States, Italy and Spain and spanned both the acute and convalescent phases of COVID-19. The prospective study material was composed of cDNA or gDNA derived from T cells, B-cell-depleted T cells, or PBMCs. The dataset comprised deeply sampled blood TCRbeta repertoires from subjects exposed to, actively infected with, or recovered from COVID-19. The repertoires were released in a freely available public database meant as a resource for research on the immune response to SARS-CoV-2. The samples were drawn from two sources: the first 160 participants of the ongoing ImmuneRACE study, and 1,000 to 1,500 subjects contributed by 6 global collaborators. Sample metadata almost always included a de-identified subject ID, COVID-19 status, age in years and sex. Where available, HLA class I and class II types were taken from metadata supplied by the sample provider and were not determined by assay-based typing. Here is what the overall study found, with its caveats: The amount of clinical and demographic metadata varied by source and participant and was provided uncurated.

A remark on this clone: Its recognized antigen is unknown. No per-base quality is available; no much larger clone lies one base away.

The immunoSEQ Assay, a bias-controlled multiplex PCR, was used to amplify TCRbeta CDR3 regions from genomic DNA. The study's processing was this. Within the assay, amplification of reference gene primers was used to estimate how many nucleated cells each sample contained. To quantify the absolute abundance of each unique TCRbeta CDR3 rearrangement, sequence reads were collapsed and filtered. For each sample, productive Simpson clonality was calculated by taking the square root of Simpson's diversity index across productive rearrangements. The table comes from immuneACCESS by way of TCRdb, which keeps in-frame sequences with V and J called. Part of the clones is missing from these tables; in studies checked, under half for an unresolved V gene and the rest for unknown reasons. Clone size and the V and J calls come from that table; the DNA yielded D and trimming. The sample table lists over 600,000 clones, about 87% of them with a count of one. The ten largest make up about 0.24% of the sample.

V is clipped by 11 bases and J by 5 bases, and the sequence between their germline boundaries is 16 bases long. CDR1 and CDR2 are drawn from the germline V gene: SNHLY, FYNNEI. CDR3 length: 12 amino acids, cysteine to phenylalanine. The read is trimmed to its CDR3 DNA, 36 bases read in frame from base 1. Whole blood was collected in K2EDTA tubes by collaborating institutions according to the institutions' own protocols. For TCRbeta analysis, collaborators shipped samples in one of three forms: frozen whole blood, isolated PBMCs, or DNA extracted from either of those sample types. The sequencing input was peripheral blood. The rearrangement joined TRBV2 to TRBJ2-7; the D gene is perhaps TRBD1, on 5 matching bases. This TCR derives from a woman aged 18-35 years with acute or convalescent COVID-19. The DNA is TGTGCCGTCAGGGTCATCGGTAACGAGCAGTACTTC. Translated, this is CAVRVIGNEQYF.